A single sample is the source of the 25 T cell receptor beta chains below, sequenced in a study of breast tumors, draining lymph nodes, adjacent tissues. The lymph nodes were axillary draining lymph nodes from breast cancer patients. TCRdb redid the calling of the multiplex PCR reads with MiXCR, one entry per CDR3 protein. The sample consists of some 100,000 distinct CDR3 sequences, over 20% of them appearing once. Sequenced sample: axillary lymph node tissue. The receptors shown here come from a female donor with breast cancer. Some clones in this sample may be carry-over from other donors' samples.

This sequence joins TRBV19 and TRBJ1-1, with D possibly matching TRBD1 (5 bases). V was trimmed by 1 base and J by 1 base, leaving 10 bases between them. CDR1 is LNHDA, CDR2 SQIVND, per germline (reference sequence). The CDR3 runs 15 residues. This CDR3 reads CASSIGGAGNTEAFF. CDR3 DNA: TGTGCCAGTAGTATAGGAGGGGCGGGGAACACTGAAGCTTTCTTT. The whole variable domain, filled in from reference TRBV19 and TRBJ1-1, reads DGGITQSPKYLFRKEGQNVTLSCEQNLNHDAMYWYRQDPGQGLRLIYYSQIVNDFQKGDIAEGYSVSREKKESFPLTVTSAQKNPTAFYLCASSIGGAGNTEAFFGQGTRLTVV.

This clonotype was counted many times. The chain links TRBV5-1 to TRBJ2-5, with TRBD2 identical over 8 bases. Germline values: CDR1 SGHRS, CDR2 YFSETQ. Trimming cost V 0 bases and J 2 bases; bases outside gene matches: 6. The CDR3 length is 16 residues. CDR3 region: CASSLGVLAAQETQYF. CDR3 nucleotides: TGCGCCAGCAGCTTGGGAGTACTAGCGGCACAAGAGACCCAGTACTTC.

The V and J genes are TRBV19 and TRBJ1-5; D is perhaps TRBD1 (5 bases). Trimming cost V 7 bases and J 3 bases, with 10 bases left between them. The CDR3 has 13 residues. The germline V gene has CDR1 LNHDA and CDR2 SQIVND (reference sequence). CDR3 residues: CASKTEINQPQHF. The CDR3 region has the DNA TGTGCCAGTAAGACAGAAATCAATCAGCCCCAGCATTTT.

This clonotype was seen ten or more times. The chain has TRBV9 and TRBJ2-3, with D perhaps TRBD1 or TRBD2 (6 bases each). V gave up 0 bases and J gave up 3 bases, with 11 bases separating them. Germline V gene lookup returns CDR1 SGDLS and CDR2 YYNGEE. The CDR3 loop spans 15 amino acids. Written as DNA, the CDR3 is TGTGCCAGCAGCGTAGGGGGGGCGATGACAGATACGCAGTATTTT. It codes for CASSVGGAMTDTQYF.

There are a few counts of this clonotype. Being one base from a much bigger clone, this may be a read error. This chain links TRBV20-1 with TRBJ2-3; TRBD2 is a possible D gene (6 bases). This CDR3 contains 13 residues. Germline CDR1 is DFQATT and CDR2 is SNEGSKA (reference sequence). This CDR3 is CGASFWGADTQYF. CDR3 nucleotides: TGCGGTGCTAGTTTCTGGGGGGCAGATACGCAGTATTTT.

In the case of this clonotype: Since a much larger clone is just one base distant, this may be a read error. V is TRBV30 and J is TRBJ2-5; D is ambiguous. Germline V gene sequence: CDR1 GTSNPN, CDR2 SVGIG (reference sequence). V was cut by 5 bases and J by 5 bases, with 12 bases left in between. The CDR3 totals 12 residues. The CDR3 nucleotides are TGTGCCTGGGGTCGGACGGTGGAGACCCAGTACTTC. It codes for CAWGRTVETQYF.

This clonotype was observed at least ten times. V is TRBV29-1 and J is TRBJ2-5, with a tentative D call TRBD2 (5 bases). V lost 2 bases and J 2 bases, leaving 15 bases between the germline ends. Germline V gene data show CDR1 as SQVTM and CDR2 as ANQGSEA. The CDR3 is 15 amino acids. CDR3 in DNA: TGCAGCGTTGAATACGAGCGGAGACGACAAGAGACCCAGTACTTC. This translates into CSVEYERRRQETQYF.

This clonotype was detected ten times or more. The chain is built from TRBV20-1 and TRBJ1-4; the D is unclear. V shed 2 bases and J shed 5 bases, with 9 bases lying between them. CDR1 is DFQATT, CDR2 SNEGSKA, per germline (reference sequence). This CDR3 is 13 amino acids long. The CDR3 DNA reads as TGCAGTGCTAGAATGGGCAGGAATGAAAAACTGTTTTTT. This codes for CSARMGRNEKLFF.

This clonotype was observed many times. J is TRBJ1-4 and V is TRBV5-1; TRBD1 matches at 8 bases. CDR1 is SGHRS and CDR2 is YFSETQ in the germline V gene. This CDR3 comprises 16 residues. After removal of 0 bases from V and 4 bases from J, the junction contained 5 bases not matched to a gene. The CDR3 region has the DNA TGCGCCAGCAGCTTGGGACAGGGGCGGGGTAATGAAAAACTGTTTTTT. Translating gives CASSLGQGRGNEKLFF.

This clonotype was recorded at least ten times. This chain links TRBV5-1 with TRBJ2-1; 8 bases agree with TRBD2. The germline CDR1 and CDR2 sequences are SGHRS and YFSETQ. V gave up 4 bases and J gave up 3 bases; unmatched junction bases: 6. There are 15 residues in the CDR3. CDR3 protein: CASSITSGDYNEQFF. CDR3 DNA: TGCGCCAGCAGCATAACTAGCGGAGACTACAATGAGCAGTTCTTC.

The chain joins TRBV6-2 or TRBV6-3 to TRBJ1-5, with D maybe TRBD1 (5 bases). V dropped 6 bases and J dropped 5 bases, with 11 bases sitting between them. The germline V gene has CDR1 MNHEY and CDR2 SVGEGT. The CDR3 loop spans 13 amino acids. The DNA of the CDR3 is TGTGCCAGCAGCAGGACATGGGATCAGCCCCAGCATTTT. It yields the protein CASSRTWDQPQHF.

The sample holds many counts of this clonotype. The CDR3 here is CSASQIGTGDNEQFF. CDR3 bases: TGCAGTGCTAGTCAAATCGGGACAGGGGACAATGAGCAGTTCTTC. The V call is TRBV20-1, the J call TRBJ2-1; 10 nucleotides match TRBD1. Germline CDR1 DFQATT, CDR2 SNEGSKA (reference sequence). V dropped 3 bases and J dropped 5; count of bases not matched to a gene: 7. The CDR3 runs to 15 residues.

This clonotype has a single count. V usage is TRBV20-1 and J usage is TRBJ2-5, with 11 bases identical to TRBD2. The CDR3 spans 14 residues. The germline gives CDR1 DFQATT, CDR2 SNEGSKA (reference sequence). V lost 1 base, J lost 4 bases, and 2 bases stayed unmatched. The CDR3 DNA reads TGCAGTGCTAGAGTCCTAGCGGGAGGAGAGACCCAGTACTTC. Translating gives CSARVLAGGETQYF.

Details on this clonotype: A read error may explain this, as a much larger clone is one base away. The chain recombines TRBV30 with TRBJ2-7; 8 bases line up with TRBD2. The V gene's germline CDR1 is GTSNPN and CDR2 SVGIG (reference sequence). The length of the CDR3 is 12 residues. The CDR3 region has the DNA TGTGTCTGGAGGGCGGGAGGCTCCGAGCAGTACTTC. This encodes CVWRAGGSEQYF.

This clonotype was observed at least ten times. CDR3 bases: TGTGCCACCAGCAGAGAGGTGAATCAGCCCCAGCATTTT. Its translation: CATSREVNQPQHF. The chain has TRBV15 and TRBJ1-5; D is unclear. This CDR3 has 13 amino acids. Germline V CDR1 and CDR2: LNHNV, YYDKDF (reference sequence). V was clipped by 0 bases and J by 4 bases, with 4 bases between them.

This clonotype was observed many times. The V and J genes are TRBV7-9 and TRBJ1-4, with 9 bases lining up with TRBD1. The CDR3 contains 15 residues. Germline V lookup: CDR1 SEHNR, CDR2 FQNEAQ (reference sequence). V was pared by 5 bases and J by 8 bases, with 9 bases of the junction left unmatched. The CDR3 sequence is CASSPRTGAGEKLFF. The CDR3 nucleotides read TGTGCCAGCAGCCCTAGGACAGGGGCGGGAGAAAAACTGTTTTTT.

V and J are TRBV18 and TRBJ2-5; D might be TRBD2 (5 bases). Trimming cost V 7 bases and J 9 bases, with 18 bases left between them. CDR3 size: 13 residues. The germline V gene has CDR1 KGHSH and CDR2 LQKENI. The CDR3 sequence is CASLPRTSEAQYF. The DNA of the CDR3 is TGTGCCAGCTTACCCCGGACTTCCGAGGCCCAGTACTTC.

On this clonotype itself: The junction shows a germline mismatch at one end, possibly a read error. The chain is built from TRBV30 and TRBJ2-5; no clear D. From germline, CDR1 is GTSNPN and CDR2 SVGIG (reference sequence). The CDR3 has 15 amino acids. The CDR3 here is CAWGVPNSEQETQYF. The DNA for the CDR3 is TGTGCCTGGGGTGTACCCAACAGCGAGCAAGAGACCCAGTACTTC.

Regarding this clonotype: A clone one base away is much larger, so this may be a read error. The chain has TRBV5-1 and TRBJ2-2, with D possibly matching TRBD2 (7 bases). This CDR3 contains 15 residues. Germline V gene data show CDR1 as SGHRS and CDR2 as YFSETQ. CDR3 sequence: CASSLEGGRTGEPFF. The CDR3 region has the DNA TGCGCCAGCAGCTTGGAGGGGGGGCGAACCGGGGAGCCGTTTTTT.

CDR3: CSARARDPGEQYF. The CDR3 DNA reads as TGCAGTGCTAGAGCCCGGGACCCCGGGGAGCAGTACTTC. The chain recombines TRBV20-1 with TRBJ2-7; D tentatively fits TRBD1 or TRBD2 (5 bases each). Trimming removed 1 base from V and 7 bases from J, with 14 bases in between. This CDR3 region has 13 residues. Germline-derived CDR1 and CDR2 are DFQATT and SNEGSKA (reference sequence).

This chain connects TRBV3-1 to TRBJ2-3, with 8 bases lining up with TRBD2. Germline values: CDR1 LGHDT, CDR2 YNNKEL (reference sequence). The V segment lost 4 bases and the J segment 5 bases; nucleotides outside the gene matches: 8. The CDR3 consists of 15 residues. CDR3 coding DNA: TGTGCCAGCAGCCGTCCAGGGGCGGGAGGAGATACGCAGTATTTT. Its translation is CASSRPGAGGDTQYF.

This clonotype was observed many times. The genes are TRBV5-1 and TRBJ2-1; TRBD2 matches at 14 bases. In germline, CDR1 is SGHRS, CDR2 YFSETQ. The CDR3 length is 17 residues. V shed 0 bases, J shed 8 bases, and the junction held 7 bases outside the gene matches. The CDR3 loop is CASSLEETSGGGDEQFF. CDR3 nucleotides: TGCGCCAGCAGCTTGGAGGAGACTAGCGGGGGGGGTGATGAGCAGTTCTTC. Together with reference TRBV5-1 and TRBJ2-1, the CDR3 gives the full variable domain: KAGVTQTPRYLIKTRGQQVTLSCSPISGHRSVSWYQQTPGQGLQFLFEYFSETQRNKGNFPGRFSGRQFSNSRSEMNVSTLELGDSALYLCASSLEETSGGGDEQFFGPGTRLTVL.

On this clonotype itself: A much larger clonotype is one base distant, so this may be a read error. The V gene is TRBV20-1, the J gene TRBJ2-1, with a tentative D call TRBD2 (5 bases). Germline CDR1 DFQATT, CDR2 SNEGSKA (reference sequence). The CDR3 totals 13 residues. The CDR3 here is CSARRDIYNGQFF. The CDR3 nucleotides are TGCAGTGCTAGGAGGGATATCTACAATGGGCAGTTCTTC.

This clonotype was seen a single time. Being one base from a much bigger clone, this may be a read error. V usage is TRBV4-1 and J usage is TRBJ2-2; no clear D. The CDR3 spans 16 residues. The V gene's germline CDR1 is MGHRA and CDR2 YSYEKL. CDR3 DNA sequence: TGCGTCAGCAGCCAAGAGGCTTTACAGAACACCGGGGAGCTGTTTTTT. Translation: CVSSQEALQNTGELFF.

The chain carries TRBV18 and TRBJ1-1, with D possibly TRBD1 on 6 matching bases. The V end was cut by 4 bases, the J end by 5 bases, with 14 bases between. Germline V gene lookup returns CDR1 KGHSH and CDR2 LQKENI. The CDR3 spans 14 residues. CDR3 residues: CASSRGGGTTEAFF. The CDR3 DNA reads TGTGCCAGCTCACGTGGTGGGGGGACAACTGAAGCTTTCTTT. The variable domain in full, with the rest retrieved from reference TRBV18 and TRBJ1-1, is NAGVMQNPRHLVRRRGQEARLRCSPMKGHSHVYWYRQLPEEGLKFMVYLQKENIIDESGMPKERFSAEFPKEGPSILRIQQVVRGDSAAYFCASSRGGGTTEAFFGQGTRLTVV.